These 5 T cell receptor beta chains share one sample of origin, sequenced in a study of shared clonotypes between healthy human individuals. TCRdb's copy holds only in-frame clones and misses some; the assay was immunoSEQ multiplex PCR. The profile shows more than 2,000,000 clones, 80% to 95% of them singletons. Sample: naive CD4+ T cells from PBMCs. Subset in this sample: CD45RA+ positively selected. These receptors came from a man between 18 and 35 years old in good health. Some clones in this sample may be carry-over from other donors' samples.

On this clone: Other DNA sequences from this sample encode an identical CDR3 as well. This chain links TRBV5-1 with TRBJ1-2; unclear D gene. The germline V and J ends were trimmed by 0 bases and 4 bases, with 10 bases remaining between them. Germline loops: CDR1 SGHRS, CDR2 YFSETQ. This CDR3 has 14 residues. The CDR3 DNA is TGCGCCAGCAGCTTGGAAGGCCAGCTCTATGGCTACACCTTC. Its translation is CASSLEGQLYGYTF.

V usage is TRBV2 and J usage is TRBJ1-5; D may be TRBD1 (5 bases). The germline V gene has CDR1 SNHLY and CDR2 FYNNEI. V was clipped by 6 bases and J by 0 bases, with 9 bases between them. This CDR3 spans 14 amino acids. This chain's CDR3 is CASSPDTSNQPQHF. Written as DNA, the CDR3 is TGTGCCAGCAGCCCGGACACTAGCAATCAGCCCCAGCATTTT.

CDR3 residues: CAIRSSLGDLSYEQYF. The CDR3 DNA sequence: TGTGCCATCAGGTCCTCGTTAGGGGACCTATCCTACGAGCAGTACTTC. The chain uses TRBV10-3 and TRBJ2-7; D assignment may be TRBD1 or TRBD2 (5 bases each). V was clipped by 6 bases and J by 1 base, with 19 bases between them. The CDR3 spans 16 residues. The germline V gene has CDR1 ENHRY and CDR2 SYGVKD.

V gene TRBV28 combines with J gene TRBJ1-4; 8 bases agree with TRBD1. The CDR3 is 14 amino acids. CDR1 and CDR2 (germline): MDHEN, SYDVKM. The junction had 6 bases not matched to a gene; V was cut back by 6 bases and J by 6 bases. The CDR3 loop is CASRFRGLDEKLFF. The CDR3 bases are TGTGCCAGCAGGTTCAGGGGGCTGGATGAAAAACTGTTTTTT.

This chain uses TRBV28 with TRBJ2-5; D unresolved. CDR3 size: 13 residues. In germline, CDR1 is MDHEN, CDR2 SYDVKM. Between the trimmed V and J ends, which lost 7 bases and 5 bases, there was a span of 14 bases. The DNA of the CDR3 is TGTGCCAGCAAAGGGTCTGGTGTGGAGACCCAGTACTTC. Amino acids: CASKGSGVETQYF.